These 26 T cell receptor beta chains originate from one sample sequenced in a study of CD8 T cells in ankylosing spondylitis. TCRdb used MiXCR to reprocess the 5' RACE reads, holding one entry per CDR3 protein. This repertoire shows approximately 35,000 distinct CDR3 sequences, under 15% found once; its top ten account for 32%. The sample was synovial fluid, either unsorted or a sorted T cell fraction (not recorded which). The receptors derive from a male donor with ankylosing spondylitis.

This clonotype was picked up a small number of times. The chain links TRBV7-9 to TRBJ2-5; D remains unclear. V was shortened by 0 bases and J by 0 bases, with 5 bases between the two germline ends. The CDR3 spans 14 residues. Per germline, CDR1 SEHNR and CDR2 FQNEAQ (reference sequence). CDR3 residues: CASSLAADQETQYF. The CDR3 nucleotides read TGTGCCAGCAGCTTAGCGGCAGACCAAGAGACCCAGTACTTC. The full variable domain, in which reference TRBV7-9 and TRBJ2-5 provide the parts outside the CDR3, is DTGVSQNPRHKITKRGQNVTFRCDPISEHNRLYWYRQTLGQGPEFLTYFQNEAQLEKSRLLSDRFSAERPKGSFSTLEIQRTEQGDSAMYLCASSLAADQETQYFGPGTRLLVL.

This clonotype was detected ten times or more. The genes are TRBV11-3 and TRBJ1-1, with TRBD1 matching over 8 bases. The CDR3 loop spans 18 amino acids. Germline-derived CDR1 and CDR2 are SGHNT and YENEEA. After removal of 5 bases from V and 0 bases from J, the junction contained 14 bases not matched to a gene. CDR3 sequence reads: CASSGWDRRALMNTEAFF. The DNA of the CDR3 is TGTGCCAGCAGCGGTTGGGACAGGAGGGCGTTGATGAACACTGAAGCTTTCTTT.

This clonotype was counted at least ten times. This rearrangement joins TRBV9 to TRBJ1-2; 10 bases match TRBD1. V was clipped by 4 bases and J by 4 bases; unmatched bases: 13. This CDR3 has 17 residues. Germline assignment: CDR1 SGDLS and CDR2 YYNGEE. The CDR3 region is CASSPRDRDRGIYGYTF. CDR3 nucleotide sequence: TGTGCCAGCAGCCCGAGAGACCGGGACAGGGGAATCTATGGCTACACCTTC.

V is TRBV7-9 and J is TRBJ2-1, with TRBD2 matching over 9 bases. CDR3 length: 15 amino acids. Germline loops: CDR1 SEHNR, CDR2 FQNEAQ (reference sequence). Trimming removed 2 bases from V and 6 bases from J; junction bases left unmatched: 5. CDR3 protein: CASSLRGRALNEQFF. CDR3 nucleotide sequence: TGTGCCAGCAGCTTACGCGGGAGGGCCCTCAATGAGCAGTTCTTC.

The V and J genes are TRBV3-1 and TRBJ1-1; D is ambiguous. The germline V gene has CDR1 LGHDT and CDR2 YNNKEL (reference sequence). The V and J ends lost 0 bases and 6 bases respectively, with 11 bases between them. The CDR3 consists of 14 residues. CDR3 sequence reads: CASSQDLTVPEAFF. In DNA, the CDR3 is TGTGCCAGCAGCCAAGATCTCACGGTCCCTGAAGCTTTCTTT.

This clonotype was seen more than once but under ten times. The rearrangement uses TRBV7-4 and TRBJ1-2, with 10 bases identical to TRBD1. Germline V gene data show CDR1 as SGHVT and CDR2 as SQSDAQ. J lost 4 bases, V lost 5 bases, and 10 bases had no gene match. CDR3 length equals 16 residues. CDR3 sequence (DNA): TGTGCCAGCAGCCCACGACAGGGGGCGATAGGCTATGGCTACACCTTC. It codes for CASSPRQGAIGYGYTF.

The V and J genes are TRBV28 and TRBJ2-1; 11 nucleotides agree with TRBD2. The CDR3 covers 14 residues. Looked up from germline, CDR1 is MDHEN and CDR2 is SYDVKM. Germline trimming cut 7 bases from V and 12 bases from J; bases unmatched to any gene: 11. Written as DNA, the CDR3 is TGTGCCAGCACCCTACTGGGACTAGCGGACCGGCAGTTCTTC. This gives the protein CASTLLGLADRQFF.

The V and J genes are TRBV7-2 and TRBJ1-5; 9 bases align to TRBD1. Trimming took 5 bases from V and 4 from J; bases not matched to a gene: 9. The CDR3 loop spans 16 amino acids. Per germline, CDR1 SGHTA and CDR2 FQGNSA. The CDR3 DNA is TGTGCCAGCAGCCGCAGGGACAGGGTGTGGAATCAGCCCCAGCATTTT. This codes for CASSRRDRVWNQPQHF.

The V and J genes are TRBV7-2 and TRBJ2-2; no firm D call. V lost 7 bases, J lost 6 bases, and 15 bases lay in between. The CDR3 loop spans 14 amino acids. Per germline, CDR1 SGHTA and CDR2 FQGNSA. The CDR3 sequence is CASTPRAGPGELFF. The CDR3 region has the DNA TGTGCCAGCACCCCTAGGGCAGGCCCCGGGGAGCTGTTTTTT.

Many counts were recorded for this clonotype. The V and J genes are TRBV20-1 and TRBJ2-5; 7 bases line up with TRBD1. After removal of 3 bases from V and 0 bases from J, the junction contained 10 bases not matched to a gene. Germline V CDR1 and CDR2: DFQATT, SNEGSKA (reference sequence). The CDR3 sequence is 16 residues long. CDR3 DNA: TGCAGTGCTAGTAGGGGGACAGTACACGACCAAGAGACCCAGTACTTC. This encodes CSASRGTVHDQETQYF.

This clonotype came up a few times. This CDR3 reads CASAGGWWLNTEAFF. CDR3 DNA sequence: TGTGCTAGTGCCGGGGGGTGGTGGCTGAACACTGAAGCTTTCTTT. J is TRBJ1-1 and V is TRBV12-5; TRBD1 is a possible D gene (5 bases). Trimming pared 7 bases from V and 0 bases from J, leaving 15 bases between. This CDR3 is built from 15 residues. The germline V gene encodes CDR1 LGHNT and CDR2 FRNRAP.

This clonotype was counted between two and nine times. The chain is built from TRBV7-3 and TRBJ2-5; 9 bases match TRBD2. Trimming cost V 5 bases and J 4 bases; bases outside gene matches: 14. CDR3 length: 17 residues. CDR1 SGHTA and CDR2 FQGTGA come from the germline V gene. DNA of the CDR3: TGTGCCAGCAGCCCCCATGAGGGGCTAGCGGGGAGAGAGACCCAGTACTTC. Its protein is CASSPHEGLAGRETQYF.

The table lists this clonotype with many counts. This rearrangement joins TRBV4-1 to TRBJ1-2; unclear D gene. Germline V lookup: CDR1 MGHRA, CDR2 YSYEKL. The CDR3 has 16 residues. Trimming pared 0 bases from V and 8 bases from J, leaving 19 bases between. CDR3 region: CASSQDSPPGRRGYTF. The CDR3 coding sequence is TGCGCCAGCAGCCAAGATTCGCCCCCCGGGCGAAGGGGCTACACCTTC.

About this clonotype: Just one base apart from a much larger clone, this may be a read error. Lacking the conserved final phenylalanine or tryptophan, this CDR3 likely reflects a read error. The V and J genes are TRBV7-9 and TRBJ2-7; D possibly corresponds to TRBD2 (6 bases). Germline V CDR1 and CDR2: SEHNR, FQNEAQ (reference sequence). The V end was cut by 5 bases, the J end by 3 bases, with 14 bases between. The CDR3 is made up of 14 amino acids. CDR3 amino acids: CASSPQTGDYEQYL. The CDR3, as DNA: TGTGCCAGCAGCCCTCAAACGGGAGACTACGAGCAGTACCTC.

This clonotype was observed a few times. The chain links TRBV27 to TRBJ2-5; TRBD2 matches at 7 bases. In germline, CDR1 is MNHEY, CDR2 SMNVEV (reference sequence). With 2 bases clipped from V and 6 bases from J, the junction kept 6 bases outside the gene matches. The length of the CDR3 is 14 residues. The CDR3 DNA sequence: TGTGCCAGCAGTTTACAAGCGGGGAGCAAGACCCAGTACTTC. This translates into CASSLQAGSKTQYF.

This clonotype showed up many times. The V call is TRBV6-5, the J call TRBJ1-2; D unclear. Trimming pared 4 bases from V and 3 bases from J, leaving 18 bases between. There are 16 residues in the CDR3. Per the germline V gene, CDR1 is MNHEY and CDR2 is SVGAGI. DNA for the CDR3: TGTGCCAGCAGTTTTGGGCTACCAATACCGGACTATGGCTACACCTTC. Protein product: CASSFGLPIPDYGYTF.

The chain is built from TRBV28 and TRBJ2-3; 9 positions match TRBD2. The V and J ends lost 1 base and 5 bases, in that order; junction bases with no gene match: 4. Germline values: CDR1 MDHEN, CDR2 SYDVKM. This CDR3 region has 15 residues. The CDR3 region is CASSLYAGGRDTQYF. In nucleotides, the CDR3 is TGTGCCAGCAGTTTATATGCGGGAGGGAGAGATACGCAGTATTTT.

This clonotype was detected many times. V gene TRBV28 combines with J gene TRBJ1-1; D unresolved. Trimming pared 2 bases from V and 0 bases from J, leaving 10 bases between. The germline gives CDR1 MDHEN, CDR2 SYDVKM. CDR3 size: 15 residues. CDR3 loop: CASSLKGFLNTEAFF. DNA for the CDR3: TGTGCCAGCAGTTTAAAAGGCTTCTTGAACACTGAAGCTTTCTTT.

This clonotype was counted between two and nine times. The V gene is TRBV3-1, the J gene TRBJ2-3; D may be TRBD2 (5 bases). From germline, CDR1 is LGHDT and CDR2 YNNKEL (reference sequence). The ends were cut back, 1 base at V and 3 bases at J, with 14 bases in the middle. The CDR3 has 16 amino acids. The CDR3 nucleotides are TGTGCCAGCAGCCAAGCCGGACTTCCTAGGACAGATACGCAGTATTTT. This codes for CASSQAGLPRTDTQYF.

As to this clonotype: Germline and junction disagree at one end, which may indicate a read error. This chain connects TRBV30 to TRBJ2-7; unclear D gene. The CDR3 consists of 11 residues. Germline-derived CDR1 and CDR2 are GTSNPN and SVGIG (reference sequence). CDR3 amino acids: CAWMGSYELYF. The DNA of the CDR3 is TGTGCCTGGATGGGTAGCTACGAGCTGTACTTC.

This clonotype came up many times. V usage is TRBV27 and J usage is TRBJ1-1; the D is unclear. Germline assignment: CDR1 MNHEY and CDR2 SMNVEV (reference sequence). CDR3 length equals 15 residues. V lost 6 bases and J lost 0, with 14 bases in between. The CDR3 loop is CASRIWRGLNTEAFF. CDR3 DNA sequence: TGTGCCAGCAGGATATGGCGCGGCTTGAACACTGAAGCTTTCTTT.

At least ten counts were recorded for this clonotype. CDR3 amino acids: CATSEPPDTEAFF. The DNA of the CDR3 is TGTGCCACCAGCGAACCGCCAGACACTGAAGCTTTCTTT. V and J are TRBV15 and TRBJ1-1; D unresolved. The CDR3 spans 13 residues. Germline V gene data show CDR1 as LNHNV and CDR2 as YYDKDF (reference sequence). V shed 5 bases and J shed 3 bases, with 10 bases lying between them.

The chain couples TRBV10-3 to TRBJ2-1; TRBD2 aligns across 14 bases. Per the germline V gene, CDR1 is ENHRY and CDR2 is SYGVKD. V lost 6 bases, J lost 7 bases, and 8 bases stayed unmatched. This CDR3 has 16 residues. DNA for the CDR3: TGTGCCATCAGGAGACTAGCGGGAGGGTCTGGAAATGAGCAGTTCTTC. It encodes CAIRRLAGGSGNEQFF.

This clonotype was observed a handful of times. V usage is TRBV6-2 or TRBV6-3 and J usage is TRBJ2-7; a weak D match, TRBD2 (5 bases). Trimming cost V 7 bases and J 3 bases, with 25 bases left between them. CDR3 length: 17 residues. The V gene's germline CDR1 is MNHEY and CDR2 SVGEGT. CDR3 sequence reads: CASTDWSPDGGLYEQYF. CDR3 bases: TGTGCCAGCACCGATTGGTCCCCGGACGGCGGACTCTACGAGCAGTACTTC.

This sequence joins TRBV7-8 and TRBJ2-1; tentative D call: TRBD1 (8 bases). Germline loops: CDR1 SGHVS, CDR2 FQNEAQ. V shed 7 bases and J shed 3 bases, with 16 bases lying between them. This CDR3 is 15 amino acids long. This CDR3 reads CASTRGGQVYNEQFF. CDR3 sequence (DNA): TGTGCCAGCACCAGGGGGGGACAGGTCTACAATGAGCAGTTCTTC.

The V call is TRBV9, the J call TRBJ2-1; TRBD1 is a possible D gene (6 bases). The V gene lost 5 bases and the J gene lost 1 base, with 16 bases spanning the gap. CDR3 length: 16 amino acids. Germline assignment: CDR1 SGDLS and CDR2 YYNGEE. The CDR3 here is CASRDRAERSYNEQFF. CDR3 coding DNA: TGTGCCAGCAGGGACAGAGCTGAAAGGTCCTACAATGAGCAGTTCTTC. The variable domain in full, completed from reference TRBV9 and TRBJ2-1, reads DSGVTQTPKHLITATGQRVTLRCSPRSGDLSVYWYQQSLDQGLQFLIQYYNGEERAKGNILERFSAQQFPDLHSELNLSSLELGDSALYFCASRDRAERSYNEQFFGPGTRLTVL.